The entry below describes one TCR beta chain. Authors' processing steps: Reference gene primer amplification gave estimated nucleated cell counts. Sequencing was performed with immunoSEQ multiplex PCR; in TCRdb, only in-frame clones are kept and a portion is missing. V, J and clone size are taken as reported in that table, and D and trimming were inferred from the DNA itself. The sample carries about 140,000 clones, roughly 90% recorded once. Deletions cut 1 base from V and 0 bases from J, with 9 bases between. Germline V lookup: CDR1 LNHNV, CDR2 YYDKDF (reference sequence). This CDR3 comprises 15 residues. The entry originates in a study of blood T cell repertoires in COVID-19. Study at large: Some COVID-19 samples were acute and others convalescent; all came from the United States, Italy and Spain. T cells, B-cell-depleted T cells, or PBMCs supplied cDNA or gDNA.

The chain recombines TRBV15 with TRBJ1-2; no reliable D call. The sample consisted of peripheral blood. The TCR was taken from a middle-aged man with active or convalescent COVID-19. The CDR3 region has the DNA TGTGCCACCAGCAGAGGCTTTACAGCTAACTATGGCTACACCTTC. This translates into CATSRGFTANYGYTF.